The sequence of this TCR beta chain was determined in a study of shared clonotypes between healthy human individuals. For the study at large: Per-donor plates numbered three CD4 naive, three CD4 memory, two CD8 naive and one CD8 memory. Study-wide results and caveats: Between several donors, naive CD4 clonotypes were shared at a level of about 5.3%.

Deletions cut 0 bases from V and 4 bases from J, with 6 bases between. Germline-derived CDR1 and CDR2 are SGHTA and FQGNSA. The CDR3 spans 13 residues. Worth noting for this clone: The antigen is not known. At the DNA level, this CDR3 is encoded by other sequences in the same sample as well.

Generated by immunoSEQ multiplex PCR, the TCRdb table keeps only in-frame clones and is missing some. The profile shows some 1 million clones, about 80% of them singletons. The chain uses TRBV7-2 and TRBJ1-2; D is unclear. Sequencing was carried out using memory CD4+ T cells sorted from blood. Subset meaning: CD45RA-negative fraction. This TCR was recovered from a man aged 18 to 29 in good health. The CDR3 nucleotides read TGTGCCAGCAGCTTAGCTGGGAGCTATGGCTACACCTTC. Amino acids: CASSLAGSYGYTF.